The sequence of this T cell receptor (beta chain) was determined in a study of T cells in women clearing cervical HPV infection (dated 2018 in TCRdb). Study-level background: The cases were 25 to 30 women with histologically confirmed HPV16-related CIN3 or worse, and 2 of these cases were invasive cancers. Five blinded duplicates per group were added as quality controls, giving around 60 samples: 50 or so participants and around ten replicates. Because only a few women had HLA typing data, the possibility that HLA type acted as a confounder could not be ruled out. Cases had a median age of almost 35 years and controls had a median age of about 37, with no significant differences in baseline characteristics. Nested within Costa Rica's Guanacaste HPV Natural History Study, an exploratory proof-of-principle case-control study compared TCR repertoires across cervical HPV16 outcomes. The 20 to 25 controls were women who cleared a single incident HPV16 infection within 12 months without developing precancer or cancer. Cases were matched to controls by age within five years and by the year the sample was collected. Among cases, blood sampling came a median of almost 150 days after lesion detection, with an interquartile range of roughly 85 to 220 days. Blood from cases was drawn at the visit where the lesion was first identified, while blood from controls was drawn once the infection was no longer detected. In the parent cohort, about 10,000 women aged 18 or older were enrolled in Guanacaste, Costa Rica, during about 1992 to 1994 and were followed for 7 to 8 years.

Details on this clone: Its antigen is not yet known. With the read ending 3 residues before the CDR3 end, the germline J gene is used to fill in that end.

In the germline V gene, CDR1 corresponds to SGHVS and CDR2 to FQNEAQ. V and J are trimmed by 1 base and 2 bases, and the gene matches miss 9 bases of the junction. Taken from cysteine to phenylalanine, the CDR3 has 18 residues. The 45 bases shown cover part of the CDR3, and their frame starts at base 1. TCR beta CDR3 regions were amplified by multiplex PCR from an average of approximately 1,200 ng genomic DNA per sample using the immunoSEQ assay. To correct primer bias, the assay used a complete synthetic TCR repertoire to set an amplification baseline. The amplicons were sequenced on the Illumina platform. On the authors' methods: Sequence errors were corrected by clustering with frequency ratios and a modified nearest-neighbor algorithm, and the sequences were then analyzed in the immunoSEQ Analyzer using IMGT gene definitions. At each rarefaction depth, TCR richness and evenness were averaged over 20 rarefaction repeats, and samples with fewer sequences than the depth were excluded. V, D and J gene relative abundances were compared between groups with Wilcoxon rank sum tests, applying FDR correction. Blinded duplicates gave an intraclass correlation of 95.6% for TCR richness and an average of 76.4% across 66 gene segments. Sourced from immuneACCESS, this table was stored by TCRdb with only in-frame sequences that have V and J called. A share of the clones is absent; for the studies checked, an unresolved V gene accounts for under half, and the remainder has no known explanation. That table gives V, J and clone size, and the DNA gave D and trimming. In this sample's table one finds around 41,000 clones. In total, the top ten clones hold 7% to 9.5% of the sample.

Findings and caveats that apply to the study as a whole: Across sequencing depths, CIN3+ cases showed significantly higher TCR repertoire richness than controls, but evenness did not differ between the groups. Cases were distinguished from controls with an estimated AUC of about 0.8 by random forest classifiers combining richness and V gene abundances. T-cell numbers per sample were unknown, so richness differences could reflect varying T-cell content rather than repertoire biology. Cases had lower TRBV6-7 relative abundance than controls (0.11% versus 0.16%; Bonferroni P = 0.0008). Because of the cross-sectional design, the study could not determine whether the associations came before infection or resulted from infection, and neither effector/memory subsets nor HPV-specific T cells were isolated.

Every participant had a single incident cervical HPV16 infection, and women with prevalent HPV16 infections were excluded. Cervical HPV DNA was detected with MY09/MY11 PCR, and genotyping was done with dot-blot hybridization. Around 15 mL of heparinized blood was centrifuged, after which the buffy coat was aliquoted, frozen at -30 degrees C, and then stored at -80 degrees C. Genomic DNA was extracted from buffy coat specimens using QIAGEN kits. This chain joins TRBV7-8 to TRBJ1-5; TRBD1 fits 9 bases in the junction. This receptor was identified in a woman between 18 and 70 years old with a cervical HPV16 infection that either progressed to CIN3+ or cleared (not recorded which). The sequenced sample was blood buffy coat. CDR3 sequence: CASSLGDTGGAGNQPQHF. The sequenced CDR3 bases are TGTGCCAGCAGCTTAGGTGACACAGGGGGCGCGGGCAATCAGCCC.